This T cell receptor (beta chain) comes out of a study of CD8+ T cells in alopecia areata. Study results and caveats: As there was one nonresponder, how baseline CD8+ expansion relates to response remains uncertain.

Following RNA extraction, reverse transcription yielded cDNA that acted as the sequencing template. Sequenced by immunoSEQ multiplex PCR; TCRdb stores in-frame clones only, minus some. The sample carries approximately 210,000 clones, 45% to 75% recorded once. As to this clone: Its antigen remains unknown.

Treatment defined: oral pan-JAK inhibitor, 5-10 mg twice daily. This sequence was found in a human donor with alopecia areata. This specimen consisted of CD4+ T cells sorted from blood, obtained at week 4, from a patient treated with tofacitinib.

The chain's CDR3 is CASSVIDKSYTF. CDR3 nucleotides: TGTGCCAGCAGCGTTATCGACAAAAGCTACACCTTC. The chain uses TRBV7-8 and TRBJ1-2, with D unresolved. CDR1 is SGHVS and CDR2 is FQNEAQ in the germline V gene. This CDR3 comprises 12 residues. Trimming took off 5 bases at V and 9 bases at J, with 13 bases between the two ends.